The 5 T cell receptor beta chains given below trace back to one sample, sequenced in a study of Ad26.COV2.S vaccination and SARS-CoV-2 variants. Assay: immunoSEQ multiplex PCR; the TCRdb copy retains only in-frame clones and omits some. The profile covers under 150,000 clones, with 86% appearing a single time and around 5% taken by the ten largest. Sequences were derived from peripheral blood, sampled after recovery from COVID-19. Receptor source: a human donor who had recovered from COVID-19.

The DNA of the CDR3 is TGTGCCAGCAGTCGCCGACAGGGGATTGGCTACACCTTC. Its translation is CASSRRQGIGYTF. The chain combines TRBV28 with TRBJ1-2; 8 bases map to TRBD1. Germline CDR1 MDHEN, CDR2 SYDVKM. V dropped 5 bases and J dropped 7; count of bases not matched to a gene: 6. The CDR3 length is 13 residues.

This clone has a handful of counts. CDR3 bases: TGTGCCAGCAGCCAAGATCCCTGGGTTACCAATTCACCCCTCCACTTT. This gives the protein CASSQDPWVTNSPLHF. This chain uses TRBV3-1 (or the pseudogene TRBV3-2) with TRBJ1-6; D remains ambiguous. This CDR3 has 16 amino acids. V was pared by 0 bases and J by 7 bases, with 13 bases between. Germline CDR1 and CDR2: LGHDT and YNNKEL (reference sequence).

This chain uses TRBV5-6 with TRBJ2-7, with D hard to call. V lost 2 bases, J lost 2 bases, and 11 bases lay in between. This CDR3 is 14 amino acids long. CDR1 is SGHDT and CDR2 is YYEEEE in the germline V gene. CDR3 DNA sequence: TGTGCCAGCAGCTTCTATACGGTGACCTACGAGCAGTACTTC. Its protein product is CASSFYTVTYEQYF.

This chain links TRBV28 with TRBJ1-5; TRBD1 is a possible D gene (5 bases). Germline CDR1 and CDR2: MDHEN and SYDVKM. V dropped 7 bases and J dropped 3 bases, with 16 bases sitting between them. The length of the CDR3 is 15 residues. The CDR3 DNA reads TGTGCCAGCATCCTCCGGGACGGCTACAATCAGCCCCAGCATTTT. It encodes CASILRDGYNQPQHF. The full variable domain, its missing parts supplied by reference TRBV28 and TRBJ1-5, is DVKVTQSSRYLVKRTGEKVFLECVQDMDHENMFWYRQDPGLGLRLIYFSYDVKMKEKGDIPEGYSVSREKKERFSLILESASTNQTSMYLCASILRDGYNQPQHFGDGTRLSIL.

The J gene is TRBJ1-5, the V gene TRBV6-5; TRBD1 aligns across 8 bases. V lost 6 bases to trimming and J lost 4 bases; unmatched junction nucleotides: 5. Germline V CDR1 and CDR2: MNHEY, SVGAGI. This CDR3 has 14 amino acids. CDR3 in DNA: TGTGCCAGCAGGCCCGACAGGGGTAATCAGCCCCAGCATTTT. Encoded protein: CASRPDRGNQPQHF.